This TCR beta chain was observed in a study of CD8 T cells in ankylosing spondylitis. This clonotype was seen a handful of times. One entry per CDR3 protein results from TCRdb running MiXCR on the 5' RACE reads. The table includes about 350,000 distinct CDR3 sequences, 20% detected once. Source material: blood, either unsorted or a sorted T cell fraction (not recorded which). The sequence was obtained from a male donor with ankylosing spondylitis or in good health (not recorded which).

DNA for the CDR3: TGCAGCGTTGACCGAGAGGGGTCCTACGAGCAGTACTTC. This translates into CSVDREGSYEQYF. The V call is TRBV29-1, the J call TRBJ2-7, with D perhaps given as TRBD1 or TRBD2 (5 bases each). V gave up 3 bases and J gave up 1 base, with 10 bases separating them. The CDR3 has 13 residues. Germline V gene lookup returns CDR1 SQVTM and CDR2 ANQGSEA.